The clone carrying this T cell receptor (beta chain) was counted ten times or more. The data were taken from a study of blood T cells in healthy people across ages. Germline V gene lookup returns CDR1 MDHEN and CDR2 SYDVKM. V shed 6 bases and J shed 10 bases, with 16 bases lying between them. The CDR3 is 13 residues long. With a J-beta primer mix and a sample-barcoded 5' primer, a second PCR ran roughly 6 to 11 cycles. TCRdb ran MiXCR on the 5' RACE reads and lists one entry per CDR3 protein. The top ten hold over 2% of the sample, which has 1.5 million to 2 million distinct CDR3 sequences, around half seen once.

The sequenced sample consisted of blood. The chain is built from TRBV28 and TRBJ2-4, with D maybe TRBD1 (5 bases). The TCR originated in a woman in her thirties or forties in good health. The CDR3 DNA follows: TGTGCCAGCAGCCTCCAGGGTGGTAATATTCAGTACTTC. Protein: CASSLQGGNIQYF.